Shown below are 19 T cell receptor beta chains from a single sample sequenced in a study of shared clonotypes between healthy human individuals. Only CD45RO-negative cells positively selected for CCR7 counted as naive CD8 cells, so terminally differentiated effector memory CD45RA+ cells were excluded. Profiled with immunoSEQ multiplex PCR; TCRdb holds only in-frame clones, not every one. Of about 2.1 million clones listed, 85% to 95% are singletons. Sample: naive CD8+ T cells from PBMCs. These TCRs come from a man between 18 and 35 years old in good health. Some clones in this sample may be carry-over from other donors' samples.

V is TRBV11-3 and J is TRBJ1-4, with D perhaps matching TRBD1 (5 bases). Germline V gene sequence: CDR1 SGHNT, CDR2 YENEEA. This CDR3 spans 19 amino acids. The V end was cut by 5 bases, the J end by 0 bases, with 22 bases between. Here the CDR3 reads CASSQGDSVGSSTNEKLFF. The CDR3 region has the DNA TGTGCCAGCAGCCAGGGTGACAGTGTGGGATCCTCAACTAATGAAAAACTGTTTTTT.

V gene TRBV28 combines with J gene TRBJ2-1; D remains ambiguous. CDR1 is MDHEN, CDR2 SYDVKM, per germline. The CDR3 has 17 residues. The V and J ends lost 2 bases and 0 bases respectively, with 14 bases between them. CDR3 nucleotides: TGTGCCAGCAGTTTAGGTGAACGCCTGCGCTCCTACAATGAGCAGTTCTTC. This encodes CASSLGERLRSYNEQFF.

This chain's CDR3 is CSVEQFSGNTIYF. The CDR3 DNA is TGCAGCGTTGAACAGTTCTCTGGAAACACCATATATTTT. The chain links TRBV29-1 to TRBJ1-3; no reliable D call. Germline CDR1 and CDR2: SQVTM and ANQGSEA. This CDR3 is built from 13 residues. The ends were cut back, 2 bases at V and 0 bases at J, with 5 bases in the middle.

The genes are TRBV7-9 and TRBJ2-1; D may be TRBD2 (5 bases). CDR1 SEHNR and CDR2 FQNEAQ come from the germline V gene (reference sequence). This CDR3 has 13 amino acids. Trimming stripped 7 bases from V and 4 bases from J, with 11 bases between. CDR3 region: CASTGERYNEQFF. The CDR3 nucleotides read TGTGCCAGCACCGGGGAGCGATACAATGAGCAGTTCTTC.

V and J are TRBV5-4 and TRBJ2-7, with D unresolved. Looked up from germline, CDR1 is SGHNT and CDR2 is YYREEE (reference sequence). The V end was cut by 5 bases, the J end by 0 bases, with 9 bases between. The CDR3 covers 13 residues. CDR3 residues: CASRESSSYEQYF. The CDR3 DNA is TGTGCCAGCAGAGAAAGCTCCTCCTACGAGCAGTACTTC.

About this clone itself: Mismatch with germline at one junction end may stem from a read error. The chain combines TRBV10-3 with TRBJ1-2; perhaps TRBD1 as D (5 bases). The germline CDR1 and CDR2 sequences are ENHRY and SYGVKD. This CDR3 has 14 amino acids. Here the CDR3 reads CAITPAEGRTTPPF. CDR3 DNA: TGTGCCATCACCCCCGCGGAGGGACGGACTACCCCCCCCTTC.

The V call is TRBV27, the J call TRBJ2-5; 9 bases are a match to TRBD1. In germline, CDR1 is MNHEY, CDR2 SMNVEV (reference sequence). V lost 6 bases to trimming and J lost 5 bases; unmatched junction nucleotides: 7. The CDR3 sequence is 14 residues long. CDR3 DNA: TGTGCCAGCAGGGAACAGGGGGCTCCGGAGACCCAGTACTTC. Translated: CASREQGAPETQYF.

The V and J genes are TRBV14 and TRBJ2-2, with D possibly called TRBD1 or TRBD2 (6 bases each). Germline loops: CDR1 SGHDN, CDR2 FVKESK. This CDR3 is 17 amino acids long. Trimming pared 4 bases from V and 1 base from J, leaving 16 bases between. The CDR3: CASSPHPAGQNTGELFF. DNA of the CDR3: TGTGCCAGCAGCCCCCACCCCGCGGGACAGAACACCGGGGAGCTGTTTTTT. Complete variable domain (other parts from reference TRBV14 and TRBJ2-2): EAGVTQFPSHSVIEKGQTVTLRCDPISGHDNLYWYRRVMGKEIKFLLHFVKESKQDESGMPNNRFLAERTGGTYSTLKVQPAELEDSGVYFCASSPHPAGQNTGELFFGEGSRLTVL.

This clone was detected only once. The V and J genes are TRBV10-1 and TRBJ2-7; no clear D gene. CDR3 length equals 13 residues. V gave up 8 bases and J gave up 2 bases, with 13 bases separating them. Germline loops: CDR1 WNHNN, CDR2 SYGVQD (reference sequence). As DNA, the CDR3 is TGCGCCAGCGGACCAGAGGACGCCTACGAGCAGTACTTC. As protein: CASGPEDAYEQYF.

This clone has just one count. The chain is built from TRBV5-1 and TRBJ2-7; D unclear. There are 14 residues in the CDR3. Germline V lookup: CDR1 SGHRS, CDR2 YFSETQ. V was pared by 0 bases and J by 3 bases, with 10 bases between. CDR3 DNA: TGCGCCAGCAGCTTGGGTCGGCAGGTCTACGAGCAGTACTTC. Its translation: CASSLGRQVYEQYF. The full variable domain, with the rest looked up from reference TRBV5-1 and TRBJ2-7, is KAGVTQTPRYLIKTRGQQVTLSCSPISGHRSVSWYQQTPGQGLQFLFEYFSETQRNKGNFPGRFSGRQFSNSRSEMNVSTLELGDSALYLCASSLGRQVYEQYFGPGTRLTVT.

This rearrangement joins TRBV29-1 to TRBJ2-1; 8 nucleotides align to TRBD2. This CDR3 is 14 amino acids long. Germline loops: CDR1 SQVTM, CDR2 ANQGSEA. Losses at the gene ends were 6 bases for V and 3 bases for J; bases not matched to a gene: 7. CDR3 protein: CSVPLAVIYNEQFF. The CDR3 DNA follows: TGCAGCGTACCACTAGCGGTTATCTACAATGAGCAGTTCTTC.

The genes are TRBV7-9 and TRBJ2-1, with D possibly matching TRBD2 (6 bases). Trimming shortened V by 3 bases and J by 10 bases, and 10 bases separated the two germline ends. Germline V gives CDR1 SEHNR, CDR2 FQNEAQ (reference sequence). The CDR3 length is 12 residues. The CDR3: CASSFTSQEQFF. In DNA form, the CDR3 reads TGTGCCAGCAGCTTTACTAGCCAGGAGCAGTTCTTC.

The chain recombines TRBV19 with TRBJ2-2, with 11 bases aligning to TRBD2. Germline V gene data show CDR1 as LNHDA and CDR2 as SQIVND (reference sequence). The CDR3 loop spans 20 amino acids. After removal of 7 bases from V and 0 bases from J, the junction contained 16 bases not matched to a gene. DNA for the CDR3: TGTGCCAGTAAAGGCTTTCGGCTAGCGGGAGGTATTTCGAACACCGGGGAGCTGTTTTTT. It yields the protein CASKGFRLAGGISNTGELFF.

In regard to this clone: Different DNA sequences within this sample yield the same CDR3. The CDR3 nucleotides read TGTGCCAGCAGTTTCCCCGGGAATGAGCAGTTCTTC. It is translated as CASSFPGNEQFF. The chain couples TRBV27 to TRBJ2-1; unclear D gene. Germline V gene lookup returns CDR1 MNHEY and CDR2 SMNVEV (reference sequence). Trimming pared 3 bases from V and 7 bases from J, leaving 7 bases between. The CDR3 has 12 residues.

On this clone itself: The same CDR3 arises from other DNA sequences in this sample as well. This CDR3 reads CASSPGRSYEQYF. Here the CDR3 DNA reads TGTGCCAGCAGCCCGGGACGGTCCTACGAGCAGTACTTC. V usage is TRBV5-6 and J usage is TRBJ2-7, with D possibly being TRBD1 or TRBD2 (5 bases each). The germline gives CDR1 SGHDT, CDR2 YYEEEE. With 4 bases removed from V and 1 base from J, the gap between germline ends came to 9 bases. CDR3 length: 13 amino acids.

The chain joins TRBV9 to TRBJ2-1, with TRBD2 matching 14 bases. Per germline, CDR1 SGDLS and CDR2 YYNGEE. The CDR3 runs to 17 residues. Trimming cost V 4 bases and J 2 bases; bases outside gene matches: 5. CDR3 in amino acids: CASSKGTSGRTYNEQFF. CDR3 DNA: TGTGCCAGCAGCAAAGGGACTAGCGGGAGAACCTACAATGAGCAGTTCTTC. Full variable domain (outside the CDR3, taken from reference TRBV9 and TRBJ2-1): DSGVTQTPKHLITATGQRVTLRCSPRSGDLSVYWYQQSLDQGLQFLIQYYNGEERAKGNILERFSAQQFPDLHSELNLSSLELGDSALYFCASSKGTSGRTYNEQFFGPGTRLTVL.

The rearrangement links TRBV27 to TRBJ2-1; D may match TRBD1 or TRBD2 (5 bases each). V was cut by 4 bases and J by 4 bases, with 20 bases left in between. Germline values: CDR1 MNHEY, CDR2 SMNVEV (reference sequence). The length of the CDR3 is 17 residues. CDR3 in amino acids: CASSSLPVGVSYNEQFF. The CDR3 DNA reads TGTGCCAGCAGTTCCCTCCCCGTGGGGGTTAGTTACAATGAGCAGTTCTTC.

This clone showed up just a few times. The CDR3 nucleotides read TGTGCCAGCAGCGGACCGATCCTCCCCACTGAAGCTTTCTTT. It specifies CASSGPILPTEAFF. The chain carries TRBV7-9 and TRBJ1-1; no reliable D call. The V end lost 5 bases, the J end lost 4 bases, and 14 bases lay between the germline ends. The CDR3 sequence is 14 residues long. Germline V gene lookup returns CDR1 SEHNR and CDR2 FQNEAQ (reference sequence).

The chain combines TRBV2 with TRBJ2-1, with 7 bases aligning to TRBD2. J gave up 7 bases and V 3 bases, and 9 bases lay outside the gene matches. The length of the CDR3 is 15 residues. Germline-derived CDR1 and CDR2 are SNHLY and FYNNEI. The DNA of the CDR3 is TGTGCCAGCAGTGAGTCCGGGACTAAGAAAAATGAGCAGTTCTTC. Translating gives CASSESGTKKNEQFF.